This T cell receptor beta chain was found in a study of blood T cell repertoires in COVID-19. Turning to the study itself: The United States, Italy and Spain provided the acute and convalescent COVID-19 samples.

The CDR3 length is 14 residues. V was pared by 4 bases and J by 5 bases, with 15 bases between. CDR1 is SGHRS, CDR2 YFSETQ, per germline. Authors' processing steps: Scientists estimated how many nucleated cells there were by amplifying reference gene primers. Using immunoSEQ multiplex PCR, the repertoire was profiled, and TCRdb retains in-frame clones only, with some absent. The D gene and trimming were derived from the DNA, and the V and J assignments and clone size from that table. The sample lists over 200,000 clones, roughly nine tenths occurring once. Sequencing was done on a sample of PBMCs or T cells enriched from blood (not recorded which). This rearrangement joins TRBV5-1 to TRBJ1-2; D gene ambiguous. This TCR was sampled from a human donor in a cohort exposed to, infected with or recovered from COVID-19 (not recorded which). The donor label of this sample is uncertain. The CDR3 is CASSLKGTGYGYTF. The CDR3 nucleotides read TGCGCCAGCAGCCTCAAAGGAACCGGGTATGGCTACACCTTC.